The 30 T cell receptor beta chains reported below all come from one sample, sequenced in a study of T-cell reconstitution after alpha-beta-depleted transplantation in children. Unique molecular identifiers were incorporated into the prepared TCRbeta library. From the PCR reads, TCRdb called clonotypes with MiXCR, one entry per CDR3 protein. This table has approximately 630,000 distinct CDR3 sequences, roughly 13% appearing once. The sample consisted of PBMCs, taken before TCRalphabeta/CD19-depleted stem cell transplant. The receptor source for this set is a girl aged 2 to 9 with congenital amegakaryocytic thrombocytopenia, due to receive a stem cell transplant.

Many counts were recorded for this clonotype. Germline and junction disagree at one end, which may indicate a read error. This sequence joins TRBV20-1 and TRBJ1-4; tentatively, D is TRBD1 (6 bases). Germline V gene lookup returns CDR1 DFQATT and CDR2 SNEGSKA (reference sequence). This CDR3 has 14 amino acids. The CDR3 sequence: CSARAPGAKEKLFF. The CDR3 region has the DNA TGCAGTGCTAGGGCTCCGGGGGCTAAAGAAAAACTGTTTTTT.

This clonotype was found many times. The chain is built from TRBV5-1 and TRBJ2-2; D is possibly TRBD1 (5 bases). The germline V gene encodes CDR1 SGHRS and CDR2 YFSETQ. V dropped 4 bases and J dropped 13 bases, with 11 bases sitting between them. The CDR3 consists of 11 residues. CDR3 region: CASSLQGALFF. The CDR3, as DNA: TGCGCCAGCAGCCTGCAGGGTGCGCTGTTTTTT.

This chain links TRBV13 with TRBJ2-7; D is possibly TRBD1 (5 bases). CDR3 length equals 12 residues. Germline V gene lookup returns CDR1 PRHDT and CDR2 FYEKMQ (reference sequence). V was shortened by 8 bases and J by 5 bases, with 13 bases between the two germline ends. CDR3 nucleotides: TGTGCCAGCGGCATTCCAGGGCACGAGCAGTACTTC. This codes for CASGIPGHEQYF. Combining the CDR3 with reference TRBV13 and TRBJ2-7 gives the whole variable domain AAGVIQSPRHLIKEKRETATLKCYPIPRHDTVYWYQQGPGQDPQFLISFYEKMQSDKGSIPDRFSAQQFSDYHSELNMSSLELGDSALYFCASGIPGHEQYFGPGTRLTVT.

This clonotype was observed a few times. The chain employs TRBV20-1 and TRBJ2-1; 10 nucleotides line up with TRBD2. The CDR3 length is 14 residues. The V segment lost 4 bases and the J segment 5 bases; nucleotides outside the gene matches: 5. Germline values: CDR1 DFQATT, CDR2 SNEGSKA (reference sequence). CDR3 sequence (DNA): TGCAGTGCTACTAGCGGGAGAAGGAACAATGAGCAGTTCTTC. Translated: CSATSGRRNNEQFF.

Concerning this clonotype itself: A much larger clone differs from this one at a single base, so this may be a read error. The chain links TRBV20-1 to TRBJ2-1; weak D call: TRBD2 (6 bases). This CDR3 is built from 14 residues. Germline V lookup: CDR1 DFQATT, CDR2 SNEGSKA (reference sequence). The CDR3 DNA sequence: TGCAGTGCTACCGGGGGTTTCCTCTACAATGAGCAGTTGTTC. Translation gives CSATGGFLYNEQLF.

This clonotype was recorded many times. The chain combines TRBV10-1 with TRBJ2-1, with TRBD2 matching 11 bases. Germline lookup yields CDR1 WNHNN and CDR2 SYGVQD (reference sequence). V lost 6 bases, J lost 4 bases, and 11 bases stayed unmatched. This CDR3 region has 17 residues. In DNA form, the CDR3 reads TGCGCCAGCAGCGAGGGCCTAGCGGGAGGAAGATACAATGAGCAGTTCTTC. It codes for CASSEGLAGGRYNEQFF.

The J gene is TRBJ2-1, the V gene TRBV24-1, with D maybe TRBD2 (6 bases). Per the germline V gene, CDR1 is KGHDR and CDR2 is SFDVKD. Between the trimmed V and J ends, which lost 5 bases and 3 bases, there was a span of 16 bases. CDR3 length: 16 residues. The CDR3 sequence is CATSGSTRLDYNEQFF. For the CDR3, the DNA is TGTGCCACCAGTGGTTCGACTAGACTTGACTACAATGAGCAGTTCTTC.

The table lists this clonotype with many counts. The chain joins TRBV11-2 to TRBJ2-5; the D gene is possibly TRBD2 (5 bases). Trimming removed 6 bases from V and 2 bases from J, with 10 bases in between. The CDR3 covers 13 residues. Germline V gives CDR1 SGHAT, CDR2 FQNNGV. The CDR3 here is CASRSGIQETQYF. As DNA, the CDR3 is TGTGCCAGCAGAAGCGGCATACAAGAGACCCAGTACTTC.

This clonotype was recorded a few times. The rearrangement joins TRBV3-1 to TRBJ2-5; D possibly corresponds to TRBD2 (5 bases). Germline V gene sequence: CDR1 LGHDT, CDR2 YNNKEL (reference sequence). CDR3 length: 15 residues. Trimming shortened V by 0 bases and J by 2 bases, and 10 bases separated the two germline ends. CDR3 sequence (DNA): TGTGCCAGCAGCCAAGAACCGGACTCTCAAGAGACCCAGTACTTC. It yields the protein CASSQEPDSQETQYF.

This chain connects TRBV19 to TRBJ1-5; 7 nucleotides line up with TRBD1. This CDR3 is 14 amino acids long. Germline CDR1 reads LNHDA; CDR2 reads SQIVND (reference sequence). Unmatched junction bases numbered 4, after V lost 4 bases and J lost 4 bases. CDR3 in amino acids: CASSKRQGNQPQHF. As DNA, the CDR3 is TGTGCCAGTAGTAAACGACAGGGTAATCAGCCCCAGCATTTT.

CDR3 in DNA: TGTGCCAGCAGGCGACTAGGGAGCTCCTACAATGAGCAGTTCTTC. Translated: CASRRLGSSYNEQFF. V gene TRBV6-2 or TRBV6-3 combines with J gene TRBJ2-1; maybe TRBD2 (6 bases). Trimming stripped 6 bases from V and 0 bases from J, with 12 bases between. The CDR3 contains 15 residues. Germline V gene lookup returns CDR1 MNHEY and CDR2 SVGEGT.

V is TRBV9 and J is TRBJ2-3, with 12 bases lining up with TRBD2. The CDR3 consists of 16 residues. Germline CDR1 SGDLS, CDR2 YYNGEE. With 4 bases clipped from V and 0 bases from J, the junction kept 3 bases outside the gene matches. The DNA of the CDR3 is TGTGCCAGCAGCCACGGACTAGCGGGAAGCACAGATACGCAGTATTTT. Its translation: CASSHGLAGSTDTQYF. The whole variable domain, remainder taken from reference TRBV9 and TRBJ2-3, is DSGVTQTPKHLITATGQRVTLRCSPRSGDLSVYWYQQSLDQGLQFLIQYYNGEERAKGNILERFSAQQFPDLHSELNLSSLELGDSALYFCASSHGLAGSTDTQYFGPGTRLTVL.

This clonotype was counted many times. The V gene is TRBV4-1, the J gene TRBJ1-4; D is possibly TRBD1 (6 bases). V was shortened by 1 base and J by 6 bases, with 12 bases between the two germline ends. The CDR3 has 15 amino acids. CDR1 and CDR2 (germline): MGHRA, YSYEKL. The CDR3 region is CASSQAEGEDEKLFF. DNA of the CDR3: TGCGCCAGCAGCCAAGCGGAGGGGGAGGATGAAAAACTGTTTTTT.

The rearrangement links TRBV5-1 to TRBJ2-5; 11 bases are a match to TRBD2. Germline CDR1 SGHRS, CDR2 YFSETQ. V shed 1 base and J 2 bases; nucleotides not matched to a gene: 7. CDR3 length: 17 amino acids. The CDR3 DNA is TGCGCCAGCAGCTTGTGGAAGGGACTAGCGGAGCAAGAGACCCAGTACTTC. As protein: CASSLWKGLAEQETQYF. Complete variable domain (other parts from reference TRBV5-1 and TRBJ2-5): KAGVTQTPRYLIKTRGQQVTLSCSPISGHRSVSWYQQTPGQGLQFLFEYFSETQRNKGNFPGRFSGRQFSNSRSEMNVSTLELGDSALYLCASSLWKGLAEQETQYFGPGTRLLVL.

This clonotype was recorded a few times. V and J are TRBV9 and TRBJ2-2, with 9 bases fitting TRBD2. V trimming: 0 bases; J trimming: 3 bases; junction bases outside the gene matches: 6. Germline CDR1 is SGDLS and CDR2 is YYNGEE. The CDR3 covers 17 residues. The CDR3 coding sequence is TGTGCCAGCAGCGTAGACGCGGGAGGGCCTGACACCGGGGAGCTGTTTTTT. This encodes CASSVDAGGPDTGELFF. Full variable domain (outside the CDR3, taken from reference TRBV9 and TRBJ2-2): DSGVTQTPKHLITATGQRVTLRCSPRSGDLSVYWYQQSLDQGLQFLIQYYNGEERAKGNILERFSAQQFPDLHSELNLSSLELGDSALYFCASSVDAGGPDTGELFFGEGSRLTVL.

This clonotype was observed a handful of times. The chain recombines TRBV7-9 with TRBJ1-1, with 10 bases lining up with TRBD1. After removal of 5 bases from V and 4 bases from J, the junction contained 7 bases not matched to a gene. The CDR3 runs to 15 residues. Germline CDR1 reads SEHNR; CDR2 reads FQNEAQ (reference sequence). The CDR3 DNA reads TGTGCCAGCAGCCCGAGACAGGGGGCGGTCACTGAAGCTTTCTTT. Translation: CASSPRQGAVTEAFF.

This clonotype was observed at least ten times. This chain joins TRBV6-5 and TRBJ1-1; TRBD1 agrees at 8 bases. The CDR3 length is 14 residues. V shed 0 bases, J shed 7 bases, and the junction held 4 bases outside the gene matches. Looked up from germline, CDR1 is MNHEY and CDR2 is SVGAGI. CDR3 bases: TGTGCCAGCAGTTACTCCGGGACAGGAGGTGAAGCTTTCTTT. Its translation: CASSYSGTGGEAFF.

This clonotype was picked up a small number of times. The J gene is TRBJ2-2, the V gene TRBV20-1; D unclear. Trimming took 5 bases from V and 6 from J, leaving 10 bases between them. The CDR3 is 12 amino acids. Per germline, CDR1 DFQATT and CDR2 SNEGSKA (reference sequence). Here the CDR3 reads CSAPPQAGELFF. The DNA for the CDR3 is TGCAGTGCTCCCCCCCAGGCCGGGGAGCTGTTTTTT.

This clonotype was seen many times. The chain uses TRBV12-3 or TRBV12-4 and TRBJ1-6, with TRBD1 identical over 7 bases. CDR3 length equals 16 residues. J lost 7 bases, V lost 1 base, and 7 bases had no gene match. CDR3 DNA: TGTGCCAGCAGTTTAGTTAGGGGGCCTGAGAATTCACCCCTCCACTTT. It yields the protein CASSLVRGPENSPLHF.

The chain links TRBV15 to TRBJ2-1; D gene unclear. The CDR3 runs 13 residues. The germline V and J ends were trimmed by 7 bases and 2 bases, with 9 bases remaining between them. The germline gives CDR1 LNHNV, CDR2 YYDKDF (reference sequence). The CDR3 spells CATNSAAYNEQFF. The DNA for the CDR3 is TGTGCCACCAATAGTGCTGCCTACAATGAGCAGTTCTTC.

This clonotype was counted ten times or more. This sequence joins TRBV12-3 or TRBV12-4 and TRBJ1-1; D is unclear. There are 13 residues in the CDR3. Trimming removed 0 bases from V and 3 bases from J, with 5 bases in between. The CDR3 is CASSLAADTEAFF. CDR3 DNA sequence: TGTGCCAGCAGTTTAGCGGCTGACACTGAAGCTTTCTTT.

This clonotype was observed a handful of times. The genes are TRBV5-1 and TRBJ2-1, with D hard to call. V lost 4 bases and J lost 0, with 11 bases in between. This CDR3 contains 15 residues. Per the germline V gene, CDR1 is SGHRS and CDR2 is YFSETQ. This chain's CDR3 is CASSNMMSSYNEQFF. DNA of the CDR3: TGCGCCAGCAGCAACATGATGAGCTCCTACAATGAGCAGTTCTTC.

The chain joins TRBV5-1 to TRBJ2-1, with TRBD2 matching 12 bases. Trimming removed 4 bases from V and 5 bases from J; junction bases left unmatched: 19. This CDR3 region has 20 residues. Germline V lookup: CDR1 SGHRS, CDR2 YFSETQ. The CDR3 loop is CASSPRTGETSGRTHNEQFF. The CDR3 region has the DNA TGCGCCAGCAGCCCTAGGACAGGGGAAACTAGCGGGAGGACCCACAATGAGCAGTTCTTC.

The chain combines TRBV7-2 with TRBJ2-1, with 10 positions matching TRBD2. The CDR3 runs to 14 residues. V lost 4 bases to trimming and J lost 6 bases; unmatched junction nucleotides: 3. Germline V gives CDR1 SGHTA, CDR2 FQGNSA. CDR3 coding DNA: TGTGCCAGCAGCTCTAGCGGGAGCCCCAATGAGCAGTTCTTC. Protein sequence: CASSSSGSPNEQFF.

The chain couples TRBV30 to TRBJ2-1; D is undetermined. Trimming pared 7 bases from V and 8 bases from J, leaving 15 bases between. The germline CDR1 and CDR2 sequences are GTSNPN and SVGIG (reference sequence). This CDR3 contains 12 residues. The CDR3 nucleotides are TGTGCCTCTAACTCAAAGGTCGATGAGCAGTTCTTC. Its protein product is CASNSKVDEQFF.

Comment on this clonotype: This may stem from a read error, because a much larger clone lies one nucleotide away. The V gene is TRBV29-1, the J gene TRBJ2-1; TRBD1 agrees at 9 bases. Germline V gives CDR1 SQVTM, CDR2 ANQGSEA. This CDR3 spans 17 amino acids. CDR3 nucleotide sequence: TGCCGCGTTTCCGGGACAGGGACCTTCATTCTTAACAATGAGCAGTTCTTC. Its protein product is CRVSGTGTFILNNEQFF.

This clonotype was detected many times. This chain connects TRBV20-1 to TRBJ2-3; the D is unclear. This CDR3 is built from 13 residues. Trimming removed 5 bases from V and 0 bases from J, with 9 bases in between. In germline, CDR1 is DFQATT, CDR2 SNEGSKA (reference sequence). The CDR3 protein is CSAATESTDTQYF. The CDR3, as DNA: TGCAGTGCTGCTACGGAGAGCACAGATACGCAGTATTTT.

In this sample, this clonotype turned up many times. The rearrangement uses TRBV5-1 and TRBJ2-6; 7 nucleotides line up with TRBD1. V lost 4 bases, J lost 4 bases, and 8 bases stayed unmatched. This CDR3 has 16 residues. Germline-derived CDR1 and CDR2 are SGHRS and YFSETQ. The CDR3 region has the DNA TGCGCCAGCAGCGCACGACAGGGATCAGGGGCCAACGTCCTGACTTTC. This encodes CASSARQGSGANVLTF.

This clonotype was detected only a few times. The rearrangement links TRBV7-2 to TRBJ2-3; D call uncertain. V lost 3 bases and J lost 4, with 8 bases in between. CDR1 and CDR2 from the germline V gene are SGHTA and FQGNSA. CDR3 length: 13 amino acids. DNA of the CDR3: TGTGCCAGCAGCTTCCTTCGCGCAGATACGCAGTATTTT. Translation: CASSFLRADTQYF.

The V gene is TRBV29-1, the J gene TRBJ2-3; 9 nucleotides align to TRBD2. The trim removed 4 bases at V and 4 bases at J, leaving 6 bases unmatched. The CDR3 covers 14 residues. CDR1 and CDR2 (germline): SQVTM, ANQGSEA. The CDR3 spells CSVARTSDADTQYF. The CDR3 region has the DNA TGCAGCGTTGCCCGGACTAGCGACGCAGATACGCAGTATTTT.